This T cell receptor beta chain was found in a study of T cell clonality in common variable immunodeficiency. The data were produced by immunoSEQ multiplex PCR, yet TCRdb's version contains in-frame clones alone and is incomplete. The data show around 19,000 clones, with none appearing a single time. This clone was counted only a few times. Its antigen is undetermined. Read sequence stops 3 residues before the CDR3 end, and the germline J gene provides the missing end. All CVID subjects were on immunoglobulin replacement for at least one year. Donors gave roughly 5 to 8.5 ml heparinized peripheral whole blood. Study-level results: Compared with controls, CVID subjects had fewer shared TCRbeta clones. Fewer deletions and N-nucleotide insertions were reportedly seen in common variable immunodeficiency TCR beta sequences.

The CDR3 loop spans 16 amino acids. The germline V gene encodes CDR1 LNHDA and CDR2 SQIVND (reference sequence). V gave up 10 bases and J gave up 4 bases; unmatched junction bases: 13. This receptor was obtained from a human donor with common variable immunodeficiency. The chain has TRBV19 and TRBJ2-1; 10 bases are a match to TRBD2. The sample comprised peripheral blood mononuclear cells. CDR3 DNA (partial): TGTGCCACCCAGACTCCAGCTAGCGGGGGTTACAATGAG. Protein sequence: CATQTPASGGYNE. The full CDR3 reads CATQTPASGGYNEQFF.